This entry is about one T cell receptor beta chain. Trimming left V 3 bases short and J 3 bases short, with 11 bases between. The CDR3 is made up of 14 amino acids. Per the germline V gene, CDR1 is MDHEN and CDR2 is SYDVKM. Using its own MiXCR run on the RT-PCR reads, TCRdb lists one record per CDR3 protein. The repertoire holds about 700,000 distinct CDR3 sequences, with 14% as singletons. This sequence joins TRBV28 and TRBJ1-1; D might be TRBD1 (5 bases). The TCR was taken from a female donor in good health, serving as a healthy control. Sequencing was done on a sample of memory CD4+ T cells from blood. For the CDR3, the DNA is TGTGCCAGCAGTTTCCGGGGCATGTACACTGAAGCTTTCTTT. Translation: CASSFRGMYTEAFF.